This T cell receptor (beta chain) was recorded in a study of tumor-infiltrating lymphocytes in oesophageal squamous cell carcinoma. This clonotype was seen ten or more times. TCRdb analysed the PCR reads with MiXCR anew, one entry per CDR3 protein. Found here are fewer than 15,000 distinct CDR3 sequences, 51% of them singletons; the top ten hold roughly 12%. This clonotype originated in a female donor with esophageal squamous cell carcinoma. Sequences were obtained from blood.

The CDR3 region has the DNA TGCGCCAGCAGCCAAGATCACGCGGGAGGCCGCGAGCAGTACTTC. This encodes CASSQDHAGGREQYF. J is TRBJ2-7 and V is TRBV4-1; 8 nucleotides line up with TRBD2. Per the germline V gene, CDR1 is MGHRA and CDR2 is YSYEKL. The junction had 7 bases not matched to a gene; V was cut back by 0 bases and J by 6 bases. CDR3 size: 15 residues.